These 5 T cell receptor beta chains came from one sample sequenced in a study of T cell changes during pregnancy in multiple sclerosis. TCRdb's copy holds only in-frame clones and misses some; the assay was immunoSEQ multiplex PCR. Counted here are 45,000 to 65,000 clones, over 90% occurring once; the ten biggest clones make up about 2.5%. Sequences were derived from CD8+ T cells from peripheral blood mononuclear cells, sampled in the third trimester of pregnancy. Every receptor here comes from a female donor with multiple sclerosis, enrolled in a pregnancy study.

This clone showed up just once. This chain uses TRBV19 with TRBJ2-1; 7 bases are shared with TRBD1. Unmatched junction bases numbered 12, after V lost 5 bases and J lost 8 bases. The CDR3 is made up of 15 amino acids. Germline V gives CDR1 LNHDA, CDR2 SQIVND (reference sequence). CDR3 region: CASSPRQGISDEQFF. The DNA of the CDR3 is TGTGCCAGTAGTCCACGACAGGGAATTTCAGATGAGCAGTTCTTC.

By its share, this clone is medium-sized (0.01 to 0.1%). This sequence joins TRBV5-5 and TRBJ2-2; 8 nucleotides align to TRBD1. Germline assignment: CDR1 SGHKS and CDR2 YYEKEE (reference sequence). The CDR3 runs 18 residues. The ends lost 4 bases at V and 6 bases at J; junction bases unmatched: 17. CDR3 residues: CASSLYGGRGQLSGELFF. In DNA, the CDR3 is TGTGCCAGCAGCCTTTATGGAGGCAGGGGGCAATTATCCGGGGAGCTGTTTTTT.

The chain joins TRBV5-1 to TRBJ2-3, with D uncertain. Germline V gene lookup returns CDR1 SGHRS and CDR2 YFSETQ. The CDR3 spans 15 residues. V was pared by 0 bases and J by 2 bases, with 10 bases between. CDR3 region: CASSLEQAYTDTQYF. In DNA form, the CDR3 reads TGCGCCAGCAGCTTGGAGCAGGCGTACACAGATACGCAGTATTTT.

In DNA form, the CDR3 reads TGCAGTATCCGGGACATTACTGAAAAACTGTTTTTT. Translated, it gives CSIRDITEKLFF. V usage is TRBV29-1 and J usage is TRBJ1-4; possible D gene TRBD1, 6 bases. There are 12 residues in the CDR3. Per germline, CDR1 SQVTM and CDR2 ANQGSEA.

The rearrangement joins TRBV30 to TRBJ2-1; 8 nucleotides agree with TRBD2. Germline values: CDR1 GTSNPN, CDR2 SVGIG (reference sequence). After removal of 0 bases from V and 9 bases from J, the junction contained 1 base not matched to a gene. CDR3 size: 12 residues. The CDR3 coding sequence is TGTGCCTGGAGTGTTACTAGCGGTGAGCAGTTCTTC. Translated, it gives CAWSVTSGEQFF.